Listed here are 10 T cell receptor beta chains from one sample, sequenced in a study of control samples from healthy donors and cancer patients. Here immunoSEQ multiplex PCR was the method, and the copy in TCRdb shows in-frame clones only, minus some. The data contain around 130,000 clones, around nine tenths of them singletons. Sequences were obtained from blood. The receptors were gathered from a man between 45 and 60 years old in good health.

V is TRBV6-1 and J is TRBJ2-5; no clear D. CDR3 length equals 13 residues. V was pared by 4 bases and J by 1 base, with 7 bases between. CDR1 is MNHNS, CDR2 SASEGT, per germline. The CDR3 sequence is CASSGAFQETQYF. CDR3 in DNA: TGTGCCAGCAGTGGAGCATTCCAAGAGACCCAGTACTTC.

V is TRBV12-3 or TRBV12-4 and J is TRBJ2-1, with D uncertain. This CDR3 comprises 13 residues. Trimming cost V 5 bases and J 4 bases, with 9 bases left between them. The CDR3 is CASSQDGYNEQFF. Written as DNA, the CDR3 is TGTGCCAGCAGTCAGGACGGATACAATGAGCAGTTCTTC.

This chain connects TRBV29-1 to TRBJ2-2; 7 nucleotides align to TRBD1. Germline trimming cut 4 bases from V and 5 bases from J; bases unmatched to any gene: 1. This CDR3 is built from 12 residues. CDR1 and CDR2 from the germline V gene are SQVTM and ANQGSEA. The CDR3 spells CSVVQGTGELFF. Written as DNA, the CDR3 is TGCAGCGTTGTACAGGGGACCGGGGAGCTGTTTTTT.

The genes are TRBV29-1 and TRBJ2-7, with 9 bases fitting TRBD1. V lost 3 bases, J lost 3 bases, and 6 bases stayed unmatched. The CDR3 runs 14 residues. Per the germline V gene, CDR1 is SQVTM and CDR2 is ANQGSEA. In DNA, the CDR3 is TGCAGCGTTGAGGTCGCGGGACAGGGCTACGAGCAGTACTTC. The encoded protein is CSVEVAGQGYEQYF.

The V call is TRBV7-8, the J call TRBJ1-2; D unclear. V was trimmed by 0 bases and J by 5 bases, leaving 16 bases between them. The germline V gene encodes CDR1 SGHVS and CDR2 FQNEAQ. The length of the CDR3 is 16 residues. CDR3 bases: TGTGCCAGCAGCTTAGCGCACGGCGGCCCCGGGTATGGCTACACCTTC. It yields the protein CASSLAHGGPGYGYTF.

The V gene is TRBV6-1, the J gene TRBJ2-7; D might be TRBD1 (5 bases). This CDR3 spans 15 amino acids. V lost 1 base, J lost 2 bases, and 12 bases lay in between. CDR1 and CDR2 (germline): MNHNS, SASEGT. The CDR3, as DNA: TGTGCCAGCAGTGAAGTTGCCAGGGCCCCCTACGAGCAGTACTTC. Protein: CASSEVARAPYEQYF.

The table lists this clone with a few counts. This chain joins TRBV7-3 and TRBJ1-5, with D uncertain. The V and J ends lost 3 bases and 3 bases respectively, with 6 bases between them. This CDR3 region has 13 residues. Germline V gene data show CDR1 as SGHTA and CDR2 as FQGTGA. CDR3 residues: CASSFTVNQPQHF. CDR3 coding DNA: TGTGCCAGCAGCTTCACGGTCAATCAGCCCCAGCATTTT.

The V and J genes are TRBV6-1 and TRBJ2-1; D not resolved. In germline, CDR1 is MNHNS, CDR2 SASEGT. Trimming cost V 5 bases and J 7 bases, with 6 bases left between them. This CDR3 has 11 residues. The CDR3 bases are TGTGCCAGCAGTTATGGGAATGAGCAGTTCTTC. Protein sequence: CASSYGNEQFF.

V usage is TRBV7-8 and J usage is TRBJ2-3, with TRBD2 as a possible D gene (5 bases). In germline, CDR1 is SGHVS, CDR2 FQNEAQ. V lost 3 bases, J lost 2 bases, and 9 bases lay in between. The CDR3 runs to 14 residues. The CDR3 spells CASSFRTYTDTQYF. CDR3 nucleotide sequence: TGTGCCAGCAGCTTCCGGACTTACACAGATACGCAGTATTTT.

V and J are TRBV5-1 and TRBJ2-3, with 9 bases fitting TRBD1. The CDR3 is 14 amino acids. Germline loops: CDR1 SGHRS, CDR2 YFSETQ. Germline trimming cut 7 bases from V and 6 bases from J; bases unmatched to any gene: 9. The CDR3 region has the DNA TGCGCCAGCGCCGGGACAGGGTTTTCGGATACGCAGTATTTT. It yields the protein CASAGTGFSDTQYF. Full variable domain (outside the CDR3, taken from reference TRBV5-1 and TRBJ2-3): KAGVTQTPRYLIKTRGQQVTLSCSPISGHRSVSWYQQTPGQGLQFLFEYFSETQRNKGNFPGRFSGRQFSNSRSEMNVSTLELGDSALYLCASAGTGFSDTQYFGPGTRLTVL.